The T cell receptor (beta chain) described here comes from a study of blood T cell repertoires in COVID-19. The wider study: The origin of the acute and convalescent COVID-19 samples was the United States, Italy and Spain. From T cells, B-cell-depleted T cells, or PBMCs came the material, which was cDNA or gDNA.

From germline, CDR1 is MNHEY and CDR2 SMNVEV (reference sequence). V was cut by 8 bases and J by 4 bases, with 14 bases left in between. The CDR3 is made up of 13 amino acids. As handled by the study authors: Scientists estimated how many nucleated cells there were by amplifying reference gene primers. TCRdb's copy holds only in-frame clones and misses some; the assay was immunoSEQ multiplex PCR. The D gene and trimming were derived from the DNA, and the V and J assignments and clone size from that table. The sample lists roughly 260,000 clones; 70% to 90% were seen once. Source material: peripheral blood. V is TRBV27 and J is TRBJ1-2; possibly TRBD1 for D (6 bases). This clonotype originated in a woman aged 40-49 years who had recovered from COVID-19. As DNA, the CDR3 is TGTGCCAGCGCCCCGGGGGGCAGCTATGGCTACACCTTC. Translating it yields CASAPGGSYGYTF.